These T cell receptor beta chains were read from a single sample in a study of CD8 T cells in ankylosing spondylitis. TCRdb re-analysed the 5' RACE reads in MiXCR, keeping a single row per CDR3 protein. This sample carries approximately 540,000 distinct CDR3 sequences, about 13% of them seen once, and the ten largest clones take under 7.5%. Source material: blood, either unsorted or a sorted T cell fraction (not recorded which). The source of these receptors is a male donor with ankylosing spondylitis. The CDR3 runs from the conserved cysteine through the conserved F or W. The D gene is left open where the match is weak. Size tells how often a clone was seen (once, few, many) or the class of an expanded clone, and some rows leave it out.

abundance	len	v_gene	d_gene	j_gene	CDR3nt	CDR3aa
few	16	TRBV7-2	TRBD1	TRBJ1-2	TGTGCCAGCAGCTTGGGGGGGACAGGAATTTCAAATGGCTACACCTTC	CASSLGGTGISNGYTF
NA	19	TRBV20-1	NA	TRBJ1-4	TGCAGTGCTAGAGGCACCTTGAGATCCCCCCAACTCGGTAATGAAAAACTGTTTTTT	CSARGTLRSPQLGNEKLFF
many	16	TRBV5-5	TRBD1	TRBJ1-5	TGTGCCAGCAGCTTGATGACAGGGGGCCCGAGTCAGCCCCAGCATTTT	CASSLMTGGPSQPQHF
few	13	TRBV5-1	NA	TRBJ2-7	TGCGCCAGCAGCTCGGACAGATTCTACGAGCAGTACTTC	CASSSDRFYEQYF
NA	11	TRBV20-1	NA	TRBJ1-2	TGCAGTGCTAGTGGGAGGTGGGGCTACACCTTC	CSASGRWGYTF
few	12	TRBV7-9	NA	TRBJ2-5	TGTGCCAGCAGCCAGAGACAGGCCGTTTTGCACTTC	CASSQRQAVLHF
few	15	TRBV12-3/TRBV12-4	NA	TRBJ2-2	TGTGCCAGCAGACTCGGAGGGGGCCGTACCGGGGAGCTGTTTTTT	CASRLGGGRTGELFF
NA	13	TRBV10-1	NA	TRBJ2-2	TGCGCCAGCAGTATGAGGGCGGTCGGGGAGCTGTTTTTT	CASSMRAVGELFF
few	16	TRBV5-1	NA	TRBJ2-1	TGCGCCAGCAGCTTCGGATTAGCCATCACGGGTAATGAGCAGTTCTTC	CASSFGLAITGNEQFF
many	13	TRBV19	NA	TRBJ1-1	TGTGCCAGTAGTATACGAACAGGGTTGGAAGCTTTCTTT	CASSIRTGLEAFF
many	15	TRBV12-3/TRBV12-4	NA	TRBJ1-2	TGTGCCAGCAGCCTCCTAGGCCTAAAGATCTATGGCTACACCTTC	CASSLLGLKIYGYTF
NA	13	TRBV12-3/TRBV12-4	NA	TRBJ2-3	TGTGCCAGCAGGATGACTAGAGCAGATACGCAGTATTTT	CASRMTRADTQYF
NA	15	TRBV5-6	NA	TRBJ1-1	TGTGCCAGCAGCCCTATAAAAACGGTGAACACTGAAGCTTTCTTT	CASSPIKTVNTEAFF
NA	16	TRBV7-8	TRBD2	TRBJ2-5	TGTGCCAGCAGCCGACCAGGACTAGCGGGAGTGGAGACCCAGTACTTC	CASSRPGLAGVETQYF
NA	18	TRBV4-1	NA	TRBJ2-1	TGCGCCAGCAGCCAAGATCCTAGCGAGGCCCCAAGGTACAATGAGCAGTTCTTC	CASSQDPSEAPRYNEQFF
few	13	TRBV20-1	NA	TRBJ2-6	TGCAGTGCTAGCGGTCCTGGGGCCAACGTCCTGACTTTC	CSASGPGANVLTF
few	14	TRBV6-1	TRBD2	TRBJ2-3	TGTGCCAGCTCAAGCGGGACCTTCACAGATACGCAGTATTTT	CASSSGTFTDTQYF
few	13	TRBV29-1	NA	TRBJ1-1	TGCAGCGTGGCGACAGACCAGAACACTGAAGCTTTCTTT	CSVATDQNTEAFF
NA	15	TRBV12-3/TRBV12-4	NA	TRBJ2-4	TGTGCCAGCAGTTCGGGACCTGTAGCCAAAAACATTCAGTACTTC	CASSSGPVAKNIQYF
many	16	TRBV2	TRBD2	TRBJ2-1	TGTGCCAGCAGCGGCGGACTAGCGGGGACCGGGAGTGAGCAGTTCTTC	CASSGGLAGTGSEQFF
many	16	TRBV10-3	NA	TRBJ2-2	TGTGCCATCAGTGTCAGGGGCGGATCGAACACCGGGGAGCTGTTTTTT	CAISVRGGSNTGELFF
NA	14	TRBV20-1	NA	TRBJ2-5	TGCAGTGCACTACGTGAGAGGGTTGGGGAGACCCAGTACTTC	CSALRERVGETQYF
many	15	TRBV12-3/TRBV12-4	TRBD1	TRBJ1-5	TGTGCCAGCAGTTTTTTTACAGGGGGAAATCAGCCCCAGCATTTT	CASSFFTGGNQPQHF
few	15	TRBV28	NA	TRBJ1-6	TGTGCCAGCAGTCCGCCAACAGGCCGCAATTCACCCCTCCACTTT	CASSPPTGRNSPLHF
NA	16	TRBV7-8	NA	TRBJ2-1	TGTGCCAGCAGGGTAATGTTTGGCGGGCCGGGAAATGAGCAGTTCTTC	CASRVMFGGPGNEQFF
few	16	TRBV27	TRBD1	TRBJ1-5	TGTGCCAGCAGTCGCGGGGACAGGGGGTCCCATCAGCCCCAGCATTTT	CASSRGDRGSHQPQHF
NA	17	TRBV7-7	TRBD1	TRBJ2-5	TGTGCCAGCAGCTTAGGTGTACAACAGGGGGCAGGAGAGACCCAGTACTTC	CASSLGVQQGAGETQYF
few	13	TRBV6-1	NA	TRBJ2-1	TGTGCCAGCAGTATTCACATACACAATGAGCAGTTCTTC	CASSIHIHNEQFF
many	16	TRBV5-1	TRBD1	TRBJ2-1	TGCGCCAGCAGACCGGGAACAGGGGGCTCCTACAATGAGCAGTTCTTC	CASRPGTGGSYNEQFF
NA	14	TRBV2	NA	TRBJ2-5	TGTGCCAGCAGCTGGGGGGGCGATACAGAGACCCAGTACTTC	CASSWGGDTETQYF
few	15	TRBV15	TRBD1	TRBJ1-1	TGTGCCACCAGCAGAGAAAGGACAGGGGCCACTGAAGCTTTCTTT	CATSRERTGATEAFF
few	17	TRBV29-1	TRBD2	TRBJ2-3	TGCAGCGTTGGTCGGACTAGCGGGAGATCCTTGACAGATACGCAGTATTTT	CSVGRTSGRSLTDTQYF
NA	16	TRBV25-1	TRBD1	TRBJ1-3	TGTGCCAGCAGTGAATATCAGGGGGCAGCCGGAAACACCATATATTTT	CASSEYQGAAGNTIYF
few	14	TRBV20-1	TRBD2	TRBJ2-1	TGCAGTGCGCTTGGGACTAGCTCCTACAATGAGCAGTTCTTC	CSALGTSSYNEQFF
NA	14	TRBV20-1	NA	TRBJ1-5	TGCAGTGCTACTAAGGGGACTGCCGATCAGCCCCAGCATTTT	CSATKGTADQPQHF
NA	16	TRBV18	TRBD1	TRBJ2-2	TGTGCCAGCTCAATGAGACAGGGAGTCGATCGCGGGGAGCTGTTTTTT	CASSMRQGVDRGELFF
NA	14	TRBV6-1	NA	TRBJ2-5	TGTGCCAGTGTCATGGGTCCTTACCAAGAGACCCAGTACTTC	CASVMGPYQETQYF
few	15	TRBV2	TRBD1	TRBJ2-7	TGTGCCAGCAGACCAAGGACAGGGGGTAACGACGAGCAGTACTTC	CASRPRTGGNDEQYF
many	15	TRBV5-1	TRBD2	TRBJ2-1	TGCGCCAGCAGCCTGCTAGCGGGAGCGGCAAATGAGCAGTTCTTC	CASSLLAGAANEQFF
few	17	TRBV5-4	TRBD2	TRBJ2-3	TGTGCCAGCAGCCATGACGGGCGACTAGCGGGAGCAGATACGCAGTATTTT	CASSHDGRLAGADTQYF
NA	14	TRBV20-1	NA	TRBJ1-5	TGCAGTGCTAGAGATCGCAGGGGCAATCAGCCCCAGCATTTT	CSARDRRGNQPQHF
many	12	TRBV5-1	TRBD1	TRBJ1-2	TGCGCCAGCAGCGGAGACAGGGTCGGCTACACCTTC	CASSGDRVGYTF
many	12	TRBV7-6	NA	TRBJ1-1	TGTGCCAGCAGCTTAGATGGCACTGAAGCTTTCTTT	CASSLDGTEAFF
NA	15	TRBV19	NA	TRBJ2-4	TGTGCCAGTAGTCCGGGACCGCCTGATACGAACATTCAGTACTTC	CASSPGPPDTNIQYF
few	15	TRBV12-3/TRBV12-4	NA	TRBJ1-2	TGTGCCAGCAGTTTTGGAAGTACGCCCCTGAATGGCTACACCTTC	CASSFGSTPLNGYTF
few	14	TRBV5-1	TRBD1	TRBJ2-2	TGCGCCAGCAGCTCCGGACAGGATACCGGGGAGCTGTTTTTT	CASSSGQDTGELFF
NA	13	TRBV24-1	NA	TRBJ1-5	TGTGCCACCAGTGGGGGGGGAGGGCTGGCCCAGCATTTT	CATSGGGGLAQHF
NA	14	TRBV5-1	NA	TRBJ2-5	TGCGCCAGCTTCTCCGGGACGGCGCAAGAGACCCAGTACTTC	CASFSGTAQETQYF
NA	18	TRBV6-1	TRBD1	TRBJ2-1	TGTGCCAGCAGTGTCCCGTTCAGACAGGGTTTTGGGGGCAATGAGCAGTTCTTC	CASSVPFRQGFGGNEQFF
few	14	TRBV20-1	NA	TRBJ1-2	TGCAGTGCTAGAGCCGTGGAGGGGCTCTATGGCTACACCTTC	CSARAVEGLYGYTF
few	17	TRBV3-1	TRBD2	TRBJ2-4	TGTGCCAGCAGCCAAAAGCGGGAGGCCCTAGCCAAAAACATTCAGTACTTC	CASSQKREALAKNIQYF
NA	14	TRBV11-2	NA	TRBJ1-1	TGTGCCAGCAGCGCCATAACAGTGAACACTGAAGCTTTCTTT	CASSAITVNTEAFF
few	15	TRBV6-1	NA	TRBJ2-1	TGTGCCAGCAGTGAAAAGGGGGGCTCCTACAATGAGCAGTTCTTC	CASSEKGGSYNEQFF
few	12	TRBV20-1	NA	TRBJ1-4	TGCAGTGCTAGACCCCGTGGGGGAAAACTGTTTTTT	CSARPRGGKLFF